This entry is about one T cell receptor (beta chain). Its antigen is unknown. This sample stems from a study of T cell repertoires in cytomegalovirus infection. Turning to the study itself: Public TCR beta signature analysis indicated the presence of both CMV infection and matching HLA type. Study-level results: Identification of carriers of CMV plus the relevant HLA was achieved through cumulative public TCR beta family frequency. Dominating the ex vivo response were TCR beta clonotypes that were CMV-specific and HLA-C-restricted.

The V gene's germline CDR1 is MDHEN and CDR2 SYDVKM. Trimming shortened V by 0 bases and J by 0 bases, and 11 bases separated the two germline ends. This CDR3 is built from 16 residues. MiXCR, applied by TCRdb to the reads, yields one record per CDR3 protein. The profile shows more than 200,000 distinct CDR3 sequences, approximately 8.3% of them singletons. The genes are TRBV28 and TRBJ1-1, with D maybe TRBD1 (5 bases). Sequenced material: PBMCs. The sequence came from a human donor in good health (CMV status not recorded). Some clones in this sample may be carry-over from other donors' samples. The CDR3: CASSLWGRQMNTEAFF. In DNA, the CDR3 is TGTGCCAGCAGTTTATGGGGGAGACAGATGAACACTGAAGCTTTCTTT.